The 18 T cell receptor beta chains below were found in one sample sequenced in a study. TCRdb re-analysed the 5' RACE reads in MiXCR, keeping a single row per CDR3 protein. The repertoire holds about 8,200 distinct CDR3 sequences, with 68% as singletons. The sequenced sample was tumor-infiltrating naive CD4+ T cells sorted from the breast tumor. As for subset: naive CD4+ T cells, CD4+CD45RA+CD25-. The origin of the receptors is a female donor with breast cancer.

This chain links TRBV11-1 with TRBJ2-5; a weak D match, TRBD1 (6 bases). CDR1 is SGHAT and CDR2 is FQDESV in the germline V gene (reference sequence). The CDR3 has 14 residues. The V and J ends lost 5 bases and 5 bases respectively, with 15 bases between them. The chain's CDR3 is CASSEDSYAETQYF. DNA of the CDR3: TGTGCCAGCAGCGAGGACAGCTATGCGGAGACCCAGTACTTC.

The V and J genes are TRBV7-2 and TRBJ1-2; D gene ambiguous. Trimming took 5 bases from V and 5 from J, leaving 6 bases between them. CDR1 is SGHTA, CDR2 FQGNSA, per germline. The CDR3 consists of 11 residues. The CDR3 coding sequence is TGTACCAGCAGCCTAAATTATGGCTACACCTTC. It encodes CTSSLNYGYTF. Complete variable domain (other parts from reference TRBV7-2 and TRBJ1-2): GAGVSQSPSNKVTEKGKDVELRCDPISGHTALYWYRQSLGQGLEFLIYFQGNSAPDKSGLPSDRFSAERTGGSVSTLTIQRTQQEDSAVYLCTSSLNYGYTFGSGTRLTVV.

In its sample, this clonotype was seen a few times. The chain recombines TRBV29-1 with TRBJ2-6; D uncertain. Germline lookup yields CDR1 SQVTM and CDR2 ANQGSEA. The V and J ends lost 6 bases and 3 bases respectively, with 6 bases between them. CDR3 length: 12 residues. The CDR3 protein is CSVDLGANVLTF. Written as DNA, the CDR3 is TGCAGCGTAGACCTTGGGGCCAACGTCCTGACTTTC.

The chain links TRBV20-1 to TRBJ1-5; D may be TRBD1 (5 bases). This CDR3 spans 16 amino acids. The germline CDR1 and CDR2 sequences are DFQATT and SNEGSKA (reference sequence). V was pared by 3 bases and J by 3 bases, with 18 bases between. This CDR3 reads CSASAEGTAYNQPQHF. In nucleotides, the CDR3 is TGCAGTGCTAGTGCCGAAGGGACCGCTTACAATCAGCCCCAGCATTTT.

This clonotype was observed a single time. The chain joins TRBV5-1 to TRBJ2-7; D not resolved. Trimming took off 0 bases at V and 4 bases at J, with 8 bases between the two ends. CDR1 and CDR2 (germline): SGHRS, YFSETQ. The CDR3 runs 13 residues. The CDR3 reads CASSLEGEYEQYF. In nucleotides, the CDR3 is TGCGCCAGCAGCTTGGAGGGCGAGTACGAGCAGTACTTC. The full variable domain, completed using reference TRBV5-1 and TRBJ2-7, is KAGVTQTPRYLIKTRGQQVTLSCSPISGHRSVSWYQQTPGQGLQFLFEYFSETQRNKGNFPGRFSGRQFSNSRSEMNVSTLELGDSALYLCASSLEGEYEQYFGPGTRLTVT.

This chain uses TRBV12-3 or TRBV12-4 with TRBJ2-2, with TRBD1 matching 8 bases. The CDR3 length is 14 residues. V shed 5 bases and J 7 bases; nucleotides not matched to a gene: 6. The CDR3 nucleotides read TGTGCCAGCAGTCCTCAGGGGGCGGTCGGGGAGCTGTTTTTT. As protein: CASSPQGAVGELFF.

CDR3 sequence (DNA): TGTGCCAGCAGTCTTACTAGGCCCTACAGCGTGCAGTTCTTC. It translates to CASSLTRPYSVQFF. The chain recombines TRBV6-5 with TRBJ2-1; a possible D gene is TRBD2 (5 bases). The germline CDR1 and CDR2 sequences are MNHEY and SVGAGI. Trimming removed 5 bases from V and 12 bases from J, with 20 bases in between. This CDR3 region has 14 residues.

The V gene is TRBV7-6, the J gene TRBJ2-2, with 8 nucleotides matching TRBD1. The trim removed 5 bases at V and 7 bases at J, leaving 9 bases unmatched. CDR1 SGHVS and CDR2 FNYEAQ come from the germline V gene. This CDR3 region has 15 residues. CDR3 bases: TGTGCCAGCAGCCCACAGACAGGGGCGAGCGGGGAGCTGTTTTTT. This sequence encodes CASSPQTGASGELFF.

CDR3 DNA sequence: TGTGCCAGCAATCAAGGGGAAGTGCAAGAAAAACTGTTTTTT. This encodes CASNQGEVQEKLFF. The V and J genes are TRBV2 and TRBJ1-4; perhaps TRBD1 as D (5 bases). V dropped 7 bases and J dropped 8 bases, with 17 bases sitting between them. This CDR3 comprises 14 residues. Germline CDR1 is SNHLY and CDR2 is FYNNEI.

The chain employs TRBV6-5 and TRBJ1-2, with D possibly TRBD1 on 5 matching bases. The CDR3 length is 13 residues. Germline CDR1 MNHEY, CDR2 SVGAGI. V lost 8 bases and J 3 bases, leaving 13 bases between the germline ends. The CDR3 DNA reads as TGTGCCAGCGGTGGCGACAGTTACTATGGCTACACCTTC. It encodes CASGGDSYYGYTF.

This chain connects TRBV9 to TRBJ1-5; weak D call: TRBD1 (6 bases). This CDR3 contains 15 residues. The V and J ends lost 3 bases and 1 base respectively, with 11 bases between them. CDR1 and CDR2 (germline): SGDLS, YYNGEE. CDR3 coding DNA: TGTGCCAGCAGCGCAGGGGTGGGCAGCAATCAGCCCCAGCATTTT. It specifies CASSAGVGSNQPQHF.

CDR3 loop: CASSSGYGYTF. DNA of the CDR3: TGTGCCAGCAGCTCAGGATATGGCTACACCTTC. This chain links TRBV7-2 with TRBJ1-2; D is uncertain. Germline CDR1 and CDR2: SGHTA and FQGNSA. The CDR3 has 11 residues. V lost 4 bases, J lost 5 bases, and 5 bases lay in between.

This chain uses TRBV9 with TRBJ2-1; possible D gene TRBD2, 6 bases. Germline CDR1 SGDLS, CDR2 YYNGEE. This CDR3 region has 15 residues. Deletions cut 0 bases from V and 9 bases from J, with 16 bases between. The CDR3 DNA is TGTGCCAGCAGCGTAGGGGAGGTCCAATGGAGTGAGCAGTTCTTC. Its translation is CASSVGEVQWSEQFF. The complete variable domain, with remaining parts taken from reference TRBV9 and TRBJ2-1, reads DSGVTQTPKHLITATGQRVTLRCSPRSGDLSVYWYQQSLDQGLQFLIQYYNGEERAKGNILERFSAQQFPDLHSELNLSSLELGDSALYFCASSVGEVQWSEQFFGPGTRLTVL.

The genes are TRBV7-2 and TRBJ2-5, with TRBD1 as a possible D gene (6 bases). V lost 1 base and J lost 4, with 10 bases in between. The germline V gene has CDR1 SGHTA and CDR2 FQGNSA. CDR3 size: 14 residues. The CDR3 region is CASSLVGGLETQYF. DNA for the CDR3: TGTGCCAGCAGCTTAGTTGGGGGCCTAGAGACCCAGTACTTC.

The chain combines TRBV7-9 with TRBJ2-2, with 10 bases lining up with TRBD1. The CDR3 is 15 residues long. Trimming took 3 bases from V and 7 from J; bases not matched to a gene: 5. Germline loops: CDR1 SEHNR, CDR2 FQNEAQ (reference sequence). The CDR3 here is CASSLRTGGIGELFF. In nucleotides, the CDR3 is TGTGCCAGCAGCTTGAGGACAGGGGGGATCGGGGAGCTGTTTTTT.

The CDR3 DNA is TGTGCCAGCAGTGGGACAGGCGGGGGAGAAAAACTGTTTTTT. Residues: CASSGTGGGEKLFF. This rearrangement joins TRBV7-2 to TRBJ1-4; 8 nucleotides agree with TRBD1. V lost 6 bases to trimming and J lost 8 bases; unmatched junction nucleotides: 8. The CDR3 totals 14 residues. Germline V gene lookup returns CDR1 SGHTA and CDR2 FQGNSA.

This clonotype was found a few times. The gene calls are TRBV12-3 or TRBV12-4 and TRBJ1-6; D remains unclear. This CDR3 is built from 13 residues. V dropped 5 bases and J dropped 7 bases, with 9 bases sitting between them. CDR3 coding DNA: TGTGCCAGCAGTGCAACCGGGAATTCACCCCTCCACTTT. Protein sequence: CASSATGNSPLHF.

The gene calls are TRBV6-5 and TRBJ1-5; no definite D call. The V end was cut by 2 bases, the J end by 0 bases, with 2 bases between. Germline CDR1 reads MNHEY; CDR2 reads SVGAGI. The CDR3 sequence is 13 residues long. CDR3 region: CASSYGSNQPQHF. The DNA of the CDR3 is TGTGCCAGCAGTTACGGTAGCAATCAGCCCCAGCATTTT.